Each of the 7 T cell receptor beta chains below was sequenced from the same sample in a study of CD8 T cells in Susac syndrome. Reverse transcription of about 0.45 to 1 ug RNA used random hexamers. One entry per CDR3 protein, called by TCRdb with MiXCR from the immunoSEQ multiplex PCR reads. The data hold approximately 120,000 distinct CDR3 sequences, with around 92% observed a single time. The specimen was CD8+ T cells from PBMCs. The receptors were sampled from a human donor in good health.

The chain combines TRBV7-2 with TRBJ1-2, with D possibly TRBD1 on 5 matching bases. This CDR3 is built from 13 residues. V lost 4 bases and J 5 bases, leaving 11 bases between the germline ends. The germline CDR1 and CDR2 sequences are SGHTA and FQGNSA. The CDR3 DNA sequence: TGTGCCAGCAGCTCCCGACAGACGTATGGCTACACCTTC. As protein: CASSSRQTYGYTF. The full variable domain, its missing parts supplied by reference TRBV7-2 and TRBJ1-2, is GAGVSQSPSNKVTEKGKDVELRCDPISGHTALYWYRQSLGQGLEFLIYFQGNSAPDKSGLPSDRFSAERTGGSVSTLTIQRTQQEDSAVYLCASSSRQTYGYTFGSGTRLTVV.

The chain links TRBV11-1 to TRBJ2-1; no firm D call. The germline gives CDR1 SGHAT, CDR2 FQDESV (reference sequence). CDR3 length: 12 amino acids. Trimming stripped 3 bases from V and 7 bases from J, with 7 bases between. CDR3 sequence reads: CASSFRWNEQFF. DNA of the CDR3: TGTGCCAGCAGCTTTAGGTGGAATGAGCAGTTCTTC.

The V gene is TRBV12-3 or TRBV12-4, the J gene TRBJ1-4, with 7 bases fitting TRBD1. V lost 6 bases, J lost 4 bases, and 8 bases stayed unmatched. The CDR3 contains 15 residues. CDR3 loop: CASRLTGAYNEKLFF. The DNA of the CDR3 is TGTGCCAGCAGGTTAACAGGGGCTTATAATGAAAAACTGTTTTTT.

V is TRBV6-2 or TRBV6-3 and J is TRBJ1-5, with TRBD1 matching over 9 bases. CDR3 length: 18 residues. V was clipped by 4 bases and J by 0 bases; unmatched bases: 10. Per germline, CDR1 MNHEY and CDR2 SVGEGT. CDR3 residues: CASSSRPRTGVSNQPQHF. As DNA, the CDR3 is TGTGCCAGCAGTTCACGACCGCGGACAGGGGTTAGCAATCAGCCCCAGCATTTT.

This clonotype was found once. V and J are TRBV2 and TRBJ2-7, with TRBD2 matching over 7 bases. This CDR3 has 19 residues. Trimming at V came to 4 bases and at J to 2 bases, leaving 20 bases not matched to a gene. From germline, CDR1 is SNHLY and CDR2 FYNNEI. The CDR3 loop reads CASSGGPPAERGSTYEQYF. The CDR3 nucleotides are TGTGCCAGCAGTGGAGGCCCCCCTGCCGAGCGGGGCTCTACCTACGAGCAGTACTTC.

The chain joins TRBV5-5 to TRBJ2-7; tentative D call: TRBD1 (5 bases). Germline V lookup: CDR1 SGHKS, CDR2 YYEKEE (reference sequence). This CDR3 region has 11 residues. V shed 4 bases and J shed 7 bases, with 9 bases lying between them. DNA for the CDR3: TGTGCCAGCAGCCCAGGGTTTGAGCAGTACTTC. Translating gives CASSPGFEQYF.

The genes are TRBV2 and TRBJ1-1, with 8 bases lining up with TRBD1. Germline V CDR1 and CDR2: SNHLY, FYNNEI. J gave up 7 bases and V 5 bases, and 9 bases lay outside the gene matches. The CDR3 totals 14 residues. CDR3 residues: CASSPDRGSSEAFF. As DNA, the CDR3 is TGTGCCAGCAGTCCAGACAGGGGTTCGAGTGAAGCTTTCTTT.